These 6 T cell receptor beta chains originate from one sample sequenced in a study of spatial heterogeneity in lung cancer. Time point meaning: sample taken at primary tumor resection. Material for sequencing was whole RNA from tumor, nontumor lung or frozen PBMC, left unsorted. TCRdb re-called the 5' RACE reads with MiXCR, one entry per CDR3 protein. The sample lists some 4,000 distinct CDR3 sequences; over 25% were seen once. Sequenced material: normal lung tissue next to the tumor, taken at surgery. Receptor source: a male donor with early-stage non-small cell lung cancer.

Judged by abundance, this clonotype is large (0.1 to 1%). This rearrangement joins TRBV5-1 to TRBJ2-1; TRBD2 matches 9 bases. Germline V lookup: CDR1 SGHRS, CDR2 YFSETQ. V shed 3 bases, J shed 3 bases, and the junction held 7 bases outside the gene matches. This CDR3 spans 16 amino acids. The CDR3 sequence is CASSWGLAGDYNEQFF. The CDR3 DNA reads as TGCGCCAGCAGCTGGGGACTAGCCGGAGACTACAATGAGCAGTTCTTC.

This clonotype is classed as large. In nucleotides, the CDR3 is TGCAGTGCTAGTGCAGGAGCTGGAAACACCATATATTTT. This translates into CSASAGAGNTIYF. The rearrangement uses TRBV20-1 and TRBJ1-3; no reliable D call. The CDR3 extends over 13 amino acids. Trimming stripped 3 bases from V and 2 bases from J, with 8 bases between. In germline, CDR1 is DFQATT, CDR2 SNEGSKA (reference sequence).

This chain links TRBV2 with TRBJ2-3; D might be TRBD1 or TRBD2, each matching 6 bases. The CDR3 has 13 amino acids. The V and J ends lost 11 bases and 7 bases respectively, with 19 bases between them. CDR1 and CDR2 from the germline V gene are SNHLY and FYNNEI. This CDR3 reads CASRRGEWHTQYF. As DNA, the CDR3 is TGTGCCTCGAGGAGGGGGGAGTGGCATACGCAGTATTTT.

The CDR3 sequence: CASSIVSGDAQYF. The DNA for the CDR3 is TGTGCCAGTAGTATAGTATCCGGCGATGCGCAGTATTTT. The chain carries TRBV19 and TRBJ2-3; the D is unclear. Germline V gene sequence: CDR1 LNHDA, CDR2 SQIVND (reference sequence). This CDR3 comprises 13 residues. Trimming stripped 1 base from V and 10 bases from J, with 12 bases between.

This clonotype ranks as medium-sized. CDR3 residues: CASSLQGGREKLFF. The CDR3 bases are TGTGCCAGCAGTTTGCAGGGGGGAAGAGAAAAACTGTTTTTT. This chain joins TRBV12-3 or TRBV12-4 and TRBJ1-4, with 7 bases matching TRBD1. This CDR3 is built from 14 residues. With 3 bases clipped from V and 8 bases from J, the junction kept 6 bases outside the gene matches.

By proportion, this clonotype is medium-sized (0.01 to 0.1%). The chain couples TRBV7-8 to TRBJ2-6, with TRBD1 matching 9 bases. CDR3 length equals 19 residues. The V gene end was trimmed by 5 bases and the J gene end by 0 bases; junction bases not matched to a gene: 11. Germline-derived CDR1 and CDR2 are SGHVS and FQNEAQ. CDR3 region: CASSPQTQGAGSGANVLTF. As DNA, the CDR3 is TGTGCCAGCAGCCCGCAAACACAGGGGGCTGGCTCTGGGGCCAACGTCCTGACTTTC.